This T cell receptor (beta chain) is from a study of T-cell memory formation after mild COVID-19. Turning to the study itself: Most TCR clusters belonged to a single donor. Study-wide findings and caveats: CD4+ contracting clones lay mainly in CM and EM, CD8+ ones in EMRA. Certain responding clones were present in pre-infection memory, suggesting participation of cross-reactive memory.

Germline values: CDR1 LGHNA, CDR2 YSLEER. CDR3 size: 14 residues. V was pared by 0 bases and J by 7 bases, with 10 bases between. Worth noting for this clonotype: Its antigen is unknown.

TCRdb recomputed calls from the 5' RACE reads with MiXCR, one row per CDR3 protein. The sample records fewer than 300,000 distinct CDR3 sequences, roughly 18% being singletons. The chain recombines TRBV4-3 with TRBJ1-5; D is unclear. Material: PBMCs or a T cell subset sorted from them (not recorded which). This sequence was found in a man aged 18 to 29 who had mild COVID-19 (a few samples of this study predate the infection). Cell type and time point are not known. CDR3 sequence reads: CASSQDSMVQPQHF. CDR3 in DNA: TGCGCCAGCAGCCAAGATTCAATGGTCCAGCCCCAGCATTTT.